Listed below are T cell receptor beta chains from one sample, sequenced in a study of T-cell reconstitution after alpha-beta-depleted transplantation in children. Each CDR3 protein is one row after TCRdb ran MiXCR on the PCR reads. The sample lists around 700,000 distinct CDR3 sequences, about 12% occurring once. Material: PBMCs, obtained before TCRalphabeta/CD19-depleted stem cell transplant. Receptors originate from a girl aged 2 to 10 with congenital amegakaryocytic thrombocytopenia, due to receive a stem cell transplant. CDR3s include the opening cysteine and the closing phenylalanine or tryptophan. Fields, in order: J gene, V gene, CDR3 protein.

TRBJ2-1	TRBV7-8	CASSYGSSGGEQFF
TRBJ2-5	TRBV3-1	CASSQYARTEWETQYF
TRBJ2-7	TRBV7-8	CASSLVAYSQYF
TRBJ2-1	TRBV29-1	CSVESGHDEQFF
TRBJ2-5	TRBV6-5	CASSLQWSQETQYF
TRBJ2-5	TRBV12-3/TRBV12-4	CASTDGTSGGCKEPQYF
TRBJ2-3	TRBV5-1	CASSVGPLSTDTQYF
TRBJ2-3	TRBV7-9	CASSSTRDSFTDTQYF
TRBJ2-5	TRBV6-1	CASSPNGETQYF
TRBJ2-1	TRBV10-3	CAISPGGYNEQFF
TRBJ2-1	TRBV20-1	CSARDRETSDEQFF
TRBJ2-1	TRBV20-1	CSARGHGTVRNEQFF
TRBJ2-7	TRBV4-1	CASSYGPVSSYEQYF